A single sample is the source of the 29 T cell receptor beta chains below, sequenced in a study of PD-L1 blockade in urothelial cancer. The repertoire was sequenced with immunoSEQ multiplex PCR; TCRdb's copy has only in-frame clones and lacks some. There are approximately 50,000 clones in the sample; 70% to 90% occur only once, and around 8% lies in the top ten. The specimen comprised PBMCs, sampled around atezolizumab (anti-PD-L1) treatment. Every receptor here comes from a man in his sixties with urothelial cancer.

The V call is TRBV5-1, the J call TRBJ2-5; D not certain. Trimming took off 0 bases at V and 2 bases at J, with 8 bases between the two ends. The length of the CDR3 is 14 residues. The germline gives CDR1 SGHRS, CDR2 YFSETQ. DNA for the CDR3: TGCGCCAGCAGCTTGGACGGGTCGCAAGAGACCCAGTACTTC. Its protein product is CASSLDGSQETQYF.

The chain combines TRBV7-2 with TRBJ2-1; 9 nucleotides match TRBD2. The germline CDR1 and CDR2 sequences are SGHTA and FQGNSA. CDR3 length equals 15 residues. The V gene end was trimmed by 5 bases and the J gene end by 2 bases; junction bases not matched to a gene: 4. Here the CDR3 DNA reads TGTGCCAGCAGCCCAGGACTAGCGACCTACAATGAGCAGTTCTTC. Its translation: CASSPGLATYNEQFF.

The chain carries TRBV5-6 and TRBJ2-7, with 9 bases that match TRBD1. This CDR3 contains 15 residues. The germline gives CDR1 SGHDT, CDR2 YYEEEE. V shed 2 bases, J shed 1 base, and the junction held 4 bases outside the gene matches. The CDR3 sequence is CASSLGTGRSYEQYF. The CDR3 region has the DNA TGTGCCAGCAGCTTAGGGACAGGGAGGTCCTACGAGCAGTACTTC.

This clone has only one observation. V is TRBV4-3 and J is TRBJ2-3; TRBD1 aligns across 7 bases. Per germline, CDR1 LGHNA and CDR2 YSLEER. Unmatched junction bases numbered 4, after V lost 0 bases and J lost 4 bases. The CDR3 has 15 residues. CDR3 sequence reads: CASSQEDRAADTQYF. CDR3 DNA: TGCGCCAGCAGCCAAGAAGACAGGGCGGCAGATACGCAGTATTTT.

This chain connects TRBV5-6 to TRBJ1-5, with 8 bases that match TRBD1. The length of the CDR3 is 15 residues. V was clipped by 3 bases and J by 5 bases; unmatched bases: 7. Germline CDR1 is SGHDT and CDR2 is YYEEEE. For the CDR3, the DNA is TGTGCCAGCAGCTCGACCCGACAGGGGTATCAGCCCCAGCATTTT. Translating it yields CASSSTRQGYQPQHF. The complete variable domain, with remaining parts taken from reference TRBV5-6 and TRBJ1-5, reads DAGVTQSPTHLIKTRGQQVTLRCSPKSGHDTVSWYQQALGQGPQFIFQYYEEEERQRGNFPDRFSGHQFPNYSSELNVNALLLGDSALYLCASSSTRQGYQPQHFGDGTRLSIL.

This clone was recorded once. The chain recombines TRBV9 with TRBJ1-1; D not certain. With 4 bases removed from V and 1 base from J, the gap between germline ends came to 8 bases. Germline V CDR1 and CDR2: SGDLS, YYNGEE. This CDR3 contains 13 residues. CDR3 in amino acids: CASSPLWNTEAFF. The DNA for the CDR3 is TGTGCCAGCAGCCCCCTATGGAACACTGAAGCTTTCTTT.

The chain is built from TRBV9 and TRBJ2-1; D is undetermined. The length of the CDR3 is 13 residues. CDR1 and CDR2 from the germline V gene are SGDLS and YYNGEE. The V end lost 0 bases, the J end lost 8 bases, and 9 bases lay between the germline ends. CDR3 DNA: TGTGCCAGCAGCGTAGCCTCCGTCGATGAGCAGTTCTTC. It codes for CASSVASVDEQFF.

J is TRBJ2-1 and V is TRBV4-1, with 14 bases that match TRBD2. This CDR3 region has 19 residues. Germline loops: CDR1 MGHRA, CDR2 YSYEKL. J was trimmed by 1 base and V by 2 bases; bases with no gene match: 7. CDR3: CASSQFLTSGGASYNEQFF. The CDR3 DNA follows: TGCGCCAGCAGCCAATTCTTGACTAGCGGGGGGGCATCCTACAATGAGCAGTTCTTC.

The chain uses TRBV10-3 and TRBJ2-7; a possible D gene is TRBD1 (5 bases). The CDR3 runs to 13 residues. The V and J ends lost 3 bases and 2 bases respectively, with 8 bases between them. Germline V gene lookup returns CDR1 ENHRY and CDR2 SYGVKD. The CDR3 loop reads CAISEWTTYEQYF. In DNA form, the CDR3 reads TGTGCCATCAGTGAATGGACAACCTACGAGCAGTACTTC.

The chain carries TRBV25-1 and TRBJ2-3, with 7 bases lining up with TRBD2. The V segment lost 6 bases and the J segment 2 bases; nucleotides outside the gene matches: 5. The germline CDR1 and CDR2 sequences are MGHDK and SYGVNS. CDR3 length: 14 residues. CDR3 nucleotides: TGTGCCAGCAGCCGGGACTACGACACAGATACGCAGTATTTT. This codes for CASSRDYDTDTQYF.

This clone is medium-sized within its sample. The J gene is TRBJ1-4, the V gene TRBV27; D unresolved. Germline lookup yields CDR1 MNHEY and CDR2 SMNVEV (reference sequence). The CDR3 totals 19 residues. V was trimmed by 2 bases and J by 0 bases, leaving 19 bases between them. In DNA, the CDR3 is TGTGCCAGCAGTTTACGCCCCGCGGGGTTCGACGCAACTAATGAAAAACTGTTTTTT. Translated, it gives CASSLRPAGFDATNEKLFF.

In DNA form, the CDR3 reads TGTGCCAGCAGCGAGGGTCCCATTCAGCCCCAGCATTTT. Amino acids: CASSEGPIQPQHF. The chain carries TRBV6-5 and TRBJ1-5; D is uncertain. The length of the CDR3 is 13 residues. Trimming cost V 6 bases and J 6 bases, with 12 bases left between them. Germline V gives CDR1 MNHEY, CDR2 SVGAGI.

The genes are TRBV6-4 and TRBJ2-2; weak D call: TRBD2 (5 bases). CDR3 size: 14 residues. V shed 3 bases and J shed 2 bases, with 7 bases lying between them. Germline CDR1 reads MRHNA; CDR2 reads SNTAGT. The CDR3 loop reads CASSEEANTGELFF. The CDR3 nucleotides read TGTGCCAGCAGTGAGGAGGCTAACACCGGGGAGCTGTTTTTT.

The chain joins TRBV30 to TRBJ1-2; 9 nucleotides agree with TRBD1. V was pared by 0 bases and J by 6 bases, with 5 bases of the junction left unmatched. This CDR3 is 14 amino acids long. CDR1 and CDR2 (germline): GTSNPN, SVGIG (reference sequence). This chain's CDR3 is CAWSVRDRDNGYTF. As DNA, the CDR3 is TGTGCCTGGAGTGTACGGGACAGGGACAATGGCTACACCTTC.

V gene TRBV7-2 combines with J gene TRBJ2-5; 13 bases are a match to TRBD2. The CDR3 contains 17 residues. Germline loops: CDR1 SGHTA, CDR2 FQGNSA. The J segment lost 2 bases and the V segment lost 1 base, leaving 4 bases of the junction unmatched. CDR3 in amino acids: CASSLGGLAGRQETQYF. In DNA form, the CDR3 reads TGTGCCAGCAGCTTAGGGGGACTAGCGGGGAGACAAGAGACCCAGTACTTC.

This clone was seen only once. The CDR3 sequence is CASSRGDRGPTEAFF. DNA for the CDR3: TGCGCCAGCAGTCGGGGAGACAGGGGGCCAACTGAAGCTTTCTTT. The chain combines TRBV5-1 with TRBJ1-1; TRBD1 aligns across 10 bases. The junction had 9 bases not matched to a gene; V was cut back by 5 bases and J by 5 bases. Germline CDR1 reads SGHRS; CDR2 reads YFSETQ. The CDR3 is made up of 15 amino acids.

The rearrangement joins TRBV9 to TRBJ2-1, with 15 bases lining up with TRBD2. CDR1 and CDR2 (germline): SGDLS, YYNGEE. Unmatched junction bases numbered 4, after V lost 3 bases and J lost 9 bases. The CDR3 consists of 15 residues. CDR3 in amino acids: CASSDGTSGGLEQFF. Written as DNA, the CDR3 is TGTGCCAGCAGCGATGGGACTAGCGGGGGGCTTGAGCAGTTCTTC.

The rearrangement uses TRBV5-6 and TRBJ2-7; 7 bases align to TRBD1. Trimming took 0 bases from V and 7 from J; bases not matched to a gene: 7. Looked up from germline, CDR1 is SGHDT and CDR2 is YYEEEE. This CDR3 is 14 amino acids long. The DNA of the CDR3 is TGTGCCAGCAGCTTGGGGGACAGCCTCTGGGAGCAGTACTTC. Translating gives CASSLGDSLWEQYF.

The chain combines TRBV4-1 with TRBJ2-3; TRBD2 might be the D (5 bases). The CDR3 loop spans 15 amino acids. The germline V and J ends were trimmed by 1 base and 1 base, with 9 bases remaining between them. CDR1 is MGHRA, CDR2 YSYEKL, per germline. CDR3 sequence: CASSQAWTGTDTQYF. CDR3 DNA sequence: TGCGCCAGCAGCCAAGCCTGGACTGGCACAGATACGCAGTATTTT.

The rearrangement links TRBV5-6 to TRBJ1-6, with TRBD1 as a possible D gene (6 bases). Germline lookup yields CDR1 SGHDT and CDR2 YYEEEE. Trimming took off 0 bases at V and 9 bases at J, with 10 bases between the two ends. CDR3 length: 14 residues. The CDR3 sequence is CASSLAGGGSPLHF. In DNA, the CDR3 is TGTGCCAGCAGCTTGGCGGGAGGGGGTTCACCCCTCCACTTT. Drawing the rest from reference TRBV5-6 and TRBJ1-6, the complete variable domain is DAGVTQSPTHLIKTRGQQVTLRCSPKSGHDTVSWYQQALGQGPQFIFQYYEEEERQRGNFPDRFSGHQFPNYSSELNVNALLLGDSALYLCASSLAGGGSPLHFGNGTRLTVT.

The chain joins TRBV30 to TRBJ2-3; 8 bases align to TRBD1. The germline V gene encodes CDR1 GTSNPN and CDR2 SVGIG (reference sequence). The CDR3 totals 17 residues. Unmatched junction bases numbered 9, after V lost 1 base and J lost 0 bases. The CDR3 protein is CAWSDPFRGPSTDTQYF. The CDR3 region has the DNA TGTGCCTGGAGTGATCCGTTCAGGGGGCCGAGCACAGATACGCAGTATTTT. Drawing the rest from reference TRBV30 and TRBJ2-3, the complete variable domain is SQTIHQWPATLVQPVGSPLSLECTVEGTSNPNLYWYRQAAGRGLQLLFYSVGIGQISSEVPQNLSASRPQDRQFILSSKKLLLSDSGFYLCAWSDPFRGPSTDTQYFGPGTRLTVL.

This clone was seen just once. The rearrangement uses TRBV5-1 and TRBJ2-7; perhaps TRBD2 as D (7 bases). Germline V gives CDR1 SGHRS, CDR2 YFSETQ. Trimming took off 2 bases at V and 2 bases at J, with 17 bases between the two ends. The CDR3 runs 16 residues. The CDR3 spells CASSFSGGLATYEQYF. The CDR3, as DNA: TGCGCCAGCAGCTTCTCGGGGGGCCTAGCCACCTACGAGCAGTACTTC.

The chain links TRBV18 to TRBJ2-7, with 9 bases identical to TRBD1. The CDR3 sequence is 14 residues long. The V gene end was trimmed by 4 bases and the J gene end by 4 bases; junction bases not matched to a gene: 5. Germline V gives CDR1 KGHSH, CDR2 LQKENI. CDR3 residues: CASSLSGTGYEQYF. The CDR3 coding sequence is TGTGCCAGCTCACTCTCCGGGACAGGGTACGAGCAGTACTTC.

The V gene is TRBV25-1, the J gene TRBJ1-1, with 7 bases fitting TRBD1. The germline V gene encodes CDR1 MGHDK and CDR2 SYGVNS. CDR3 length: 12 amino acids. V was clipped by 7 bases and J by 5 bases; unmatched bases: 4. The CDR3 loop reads CASKQGWTEAFF. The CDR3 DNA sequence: TGTGCCAGCAAACAGGGGTGGACTGAAGCTTTCTTT.

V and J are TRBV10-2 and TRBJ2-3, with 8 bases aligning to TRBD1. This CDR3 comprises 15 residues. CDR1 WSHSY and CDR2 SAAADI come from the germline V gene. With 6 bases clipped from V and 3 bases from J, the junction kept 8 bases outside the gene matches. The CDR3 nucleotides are TGCGCCAGCAGATCACCGGGACAGGCTACAGATACGCAGTATTTT. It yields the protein CASRSPGQATDTQYF.

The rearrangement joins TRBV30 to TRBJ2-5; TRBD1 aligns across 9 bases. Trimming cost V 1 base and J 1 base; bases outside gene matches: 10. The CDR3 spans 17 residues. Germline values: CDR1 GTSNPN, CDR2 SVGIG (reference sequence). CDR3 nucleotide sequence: TGTGCCTGGAGTGGGATGCTCCGGGACAGGGTCCAAGAGACCCAGTACTTC. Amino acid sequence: CAWSGMLRDRVQETQYF.

CDR3 nucleotides: TGTGCCAGCAGCGTAAGACAGGGGGGATCCGGGGAGCTGTTTTTT. Protein sequence: CASSVRQGGSGELFF. The chain employs TRBV9 and TRBJ2-2; 9 nucleotides line up with TRBD1. The germline V gene encodes CDR1 SGDLS and CDR2 YYNGEE. The trim removed 1 base at V and 6 bases at J, leaving 4 bases unmatched. The CDR3 consists of 15 residues.

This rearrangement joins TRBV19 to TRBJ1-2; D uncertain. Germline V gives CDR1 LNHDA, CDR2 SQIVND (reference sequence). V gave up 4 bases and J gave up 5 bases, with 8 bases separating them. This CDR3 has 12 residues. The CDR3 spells CASSTGGYGYTF. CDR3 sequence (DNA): TGTGCCAGTAGTACTGGAGGGTATGGCTACACCTTC.

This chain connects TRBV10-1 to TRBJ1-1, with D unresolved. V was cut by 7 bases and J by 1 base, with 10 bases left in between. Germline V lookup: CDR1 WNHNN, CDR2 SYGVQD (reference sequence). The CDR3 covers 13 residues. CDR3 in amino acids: CASMNRENTEAFF. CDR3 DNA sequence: TGCGCCAGCATGAACCGGGAGAACACTGAAGCTTTCTTT.